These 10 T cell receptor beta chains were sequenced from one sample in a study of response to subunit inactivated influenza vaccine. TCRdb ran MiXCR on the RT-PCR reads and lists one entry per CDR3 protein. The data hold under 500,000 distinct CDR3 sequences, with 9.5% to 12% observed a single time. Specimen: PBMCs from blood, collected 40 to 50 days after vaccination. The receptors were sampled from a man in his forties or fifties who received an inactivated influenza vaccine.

The CDR3 loop reads CASRGGYHYEQYF. The CDR3 nucleotides read TGTGCCAGCAGGGGGGGCTACCACTACGAGCAGTACTTC. V is TRBV12-3 or TRBV12-4 and J is TRBJ2-7, with D possibly being TRBD1 or TRBD2 (6 bases each). The CDR3 loop spans 13 amino acids. Trimming stripped 6 bases from V and 3 bases from J, with 12 bases between.

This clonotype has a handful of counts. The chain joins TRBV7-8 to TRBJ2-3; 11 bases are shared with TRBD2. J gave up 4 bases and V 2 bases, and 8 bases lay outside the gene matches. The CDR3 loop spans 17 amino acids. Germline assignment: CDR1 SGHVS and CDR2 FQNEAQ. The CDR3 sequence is CASSLSSGGISADTQYF. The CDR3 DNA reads TGTGCCAGCAGCTTATCTAGCGGGGGGATATCTGCAGATACGCAGTATTTT.

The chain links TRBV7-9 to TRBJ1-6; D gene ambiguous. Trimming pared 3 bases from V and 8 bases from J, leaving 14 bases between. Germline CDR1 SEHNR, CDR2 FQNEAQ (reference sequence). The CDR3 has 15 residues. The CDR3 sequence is CASSFHRTGDSPLHF. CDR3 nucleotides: TGTGCCAGCAGCTTCCATAGGACGGGAGATTCACCCCTCCACTTT. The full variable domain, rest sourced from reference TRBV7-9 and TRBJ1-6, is DTGVSQNPRHKITKRGQNVTFRCDPISEHNRLYWYRQTLGQGPEFLTYFQNEAQLEKSRLLSDRFSAERPKGSFSTLEIQRTEQGDSAMYLCASSFHRTGDSPLHFGNGTRLTVT.

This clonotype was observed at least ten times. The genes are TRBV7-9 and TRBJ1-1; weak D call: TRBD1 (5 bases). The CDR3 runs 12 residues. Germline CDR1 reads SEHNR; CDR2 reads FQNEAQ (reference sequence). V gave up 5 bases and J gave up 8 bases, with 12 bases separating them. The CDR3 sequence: CASSKRDLEAFF. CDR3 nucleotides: TGTGCCAGCAGCAAGCGGGACCTCGAAGCTTTCTTT.

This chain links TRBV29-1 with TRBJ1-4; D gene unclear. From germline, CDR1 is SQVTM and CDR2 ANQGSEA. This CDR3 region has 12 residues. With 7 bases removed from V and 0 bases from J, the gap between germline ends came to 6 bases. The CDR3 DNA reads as TGCAGCGGAGCTGCAACTAATGAAAAACTGTTTTTT. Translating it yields CSGAATNEKLFF.

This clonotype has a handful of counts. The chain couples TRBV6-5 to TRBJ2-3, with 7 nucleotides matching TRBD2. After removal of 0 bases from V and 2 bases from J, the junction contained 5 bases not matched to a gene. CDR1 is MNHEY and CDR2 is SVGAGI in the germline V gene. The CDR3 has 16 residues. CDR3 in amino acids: CASSYSRGVVTDTQYF. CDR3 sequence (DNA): TGTGCCAGCAGTTACTCCCGGGGGGTGGTCACAGATACGCAGTATTTT.

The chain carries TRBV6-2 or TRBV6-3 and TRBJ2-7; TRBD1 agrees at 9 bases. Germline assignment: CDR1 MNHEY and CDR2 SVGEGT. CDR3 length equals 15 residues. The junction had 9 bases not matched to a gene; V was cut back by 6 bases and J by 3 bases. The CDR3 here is CASRFLPTGGYEQYF. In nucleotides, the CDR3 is TGTGCCAGCAGATTCCTTCCGACAGGGGGCTACGAGCAGTACTTC.

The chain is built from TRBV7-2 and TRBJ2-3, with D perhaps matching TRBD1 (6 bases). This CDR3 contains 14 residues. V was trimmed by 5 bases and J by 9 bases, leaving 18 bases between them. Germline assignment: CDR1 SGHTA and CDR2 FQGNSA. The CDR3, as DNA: TGTGCCAGCAGCGAGGACAGCTGGCGGATCACGCAGTATTTT. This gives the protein CASSEDSWRITQYF.

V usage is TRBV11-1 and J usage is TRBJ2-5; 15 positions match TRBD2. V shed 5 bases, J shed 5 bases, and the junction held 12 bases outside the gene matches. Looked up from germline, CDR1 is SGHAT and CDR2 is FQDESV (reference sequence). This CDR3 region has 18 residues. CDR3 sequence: CASSRGTSGGPPRETQYF. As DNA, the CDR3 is TGTGCCAGCAGCCGAGGGACTAGCGGGGGGCCTCCCCGGGAGACCCAGTACTTC.

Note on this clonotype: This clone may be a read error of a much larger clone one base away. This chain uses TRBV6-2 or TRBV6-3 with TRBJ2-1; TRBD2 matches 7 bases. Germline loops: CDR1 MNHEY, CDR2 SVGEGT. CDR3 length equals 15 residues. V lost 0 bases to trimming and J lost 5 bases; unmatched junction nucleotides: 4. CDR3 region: CASSYSASGHNEQFF. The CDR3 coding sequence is TGTGCCAGCAGTTACTCGGCTAGCGGACACAATGAGCAGTTCTTC.